The entry below describes one T cell receptor (beta chain). Its antigen target is currently unknown. No per-base quality is available; no much larger clone lies one base away. This sample is part of a study of a mutant IDH1 vaccine in newly diagnosed glioma (dated by TCRdb to about 2021). Describing the broader study: Of the 30 to 35 patients who were treated, 62.5% were male and about 40% were female, and the mean age was approximately 40 years. Before enrollment, patients had received standard therapy of radiotherapy alone, temozolomide alone, or radiochemotherapy with temozolomide; most received the combination. Peripheral blood samples were drawn at six visits, namely V03 (baseline), V05, V07, V10, V12 and V13. Longitudinal TCRB deep sequencing was performed for about two dozen treated patients wherever samples were available for exploratory analyses.

The receptor library was made with the immunoSEQ multiplex PCR assay. The hsTCRB Kit was used according to the manufacturer's protocol to amplify rearranged TCR beta chain sequences. An Illumina MiSeq was used to sequence the TCRB libraries. From the authors' description of their analysis: Demultiplexing, trimming and gene mapping were performed with the kit vendor's proprietary platform. Held by TCRdb, this immuneACCESS table contains in-frame sequences only and omits some clones. Under half of the omission traces to an unresolved V gene where checked; the cause of the rest is unknown. The DNA gave D and trimming, while V, J and clone size come from that table. This sample has around 59,000 clones in its table, and more than 85% of those were observed once. The top ten hold roughly 2.7% of the sample. General findings and caveats noted by the study authors: Immune responses induced by the vaccine were seen in roughly 95% of patients across multiple MHC alleles. Pseudoprogression appeared unrelated to alterations in the top peripheral T cell clonotypes detected by TCRB sequencing. According to the authors, sample limitations meant that analyses of patient blood samples could not be reproduced. Availability determined which PBMC samples were chosen for TCRB deep sequencing.

Taken with the paper, the label for time point translates to: baseline, week 1 (first vaccination visit). The sample's treatment or condition label is to be understood as: pre-vaccination baseline after standard-of-care therapy. Donors had newly diagnosed WHO grade 3 or 4 IDH1-mutant astrocytomas with loss of nuclear ATRX. The samples were drawn from NOA16, a multicentre, single-arm, open-label phase I trial in Germany that tested a mutant IDH1 peptide vaccine in humans for the first time. Visit V03 blood draws served as the baseline sample for immunogenicity testing. The DNeasy Blood and Tissue Kit was used to extract genomic DNA from EDTA blood for TCRB sequencing. The germline V gene encodes CDR1 GTSNPN and CDR2 SVGIG (reference sequence). Including cysteine and phenylalanine, the CDR3 has 16 amino acids. CDR3 DNA is the only sequence kept; it has 48 bases, read in frame from the first base. Between the V and J ends, shortened by 0 bases and 3 bases respectively, the junction contains 18 bases.

Recombination linked TRBV30 to TRBJ2-7; too little of a D gene remains to name it. The sequence was obtained from a man aged 45-65 years with glioma. The sample here was PBMCs, taken from a glioma patient treated with radiotherapy, temozolomide or both. The nucleotide sequence reads TGTGCCTGGAGTGTGCGGTCTGAACAGCCCCACTACGAGCAGTACTTC. Protein translation: CAWSVRSEQPHYEQYF.